This entry features one TCR beta chain sequence. Its cognate antigen is unknown. This entry comes from a study of cytomegalovirus exposure and HLA in healthy donors. Broader study findings: The study labeled 150 or so TCR beta chains cytomegalovirus-associated. Being productive about 90% or about 30% of the time was typical of most TCR beta V segments in an earlier analysis.

This CDR3 is built from 13 residues. CDR1 SGHRS and CDR2 YFSETQ come from the germline V gene. The V segment lost 4 bases and the J segment 5 bases; nucleotides outside the gene matches: 4. The PCR contained 60 Vbeta and 13 Jbeta primers. Original processing methods: In a later analysis, about 12 million of 75 million to 85 million unique beta chains occurred in at least two donors. The repertoire was sequenced with immunoSEQ multiplex PCR; TCRdb's copy has only in-frame clones and lacks some. For V, J and clone size, that table is used; D and trimming come from the DNA. The sample records 170,000 or so clones, roughly 80% being singletons.

The chain combines TRBV5-1 with TRBJ1-1; 8 nucleotides line up with TRBD1. The TCR sequence derives from a woman in her twenties or thirties in good health and CMV-seronegative. Sequenced material: PBMCs. The CDR3 reads CASSTNRGTEAFF. As DNA, the CDR3 is TGCGCCAGCAGCACCAACAGGGGGACTGAAGCTTTCTTT.